The 26 T cell receptor beta chains reported below all come from one sample, sequenced in a study of regulatory T cells in long-lasting Graves disease. Time point in this sample: persistent/refractory GD, antithyroid drugs over 5 years with positive TRAb. RNA extracted from PBMCs served as the sequencing template. Investigators prepared the TCR beta libraries by applying iRepertoire HTBI primers and Arm-PCR of CDR3 regions. From the multiplex PCR reads, TCRdb called clonotypes with MiXCR, one entry per CDR3 protein. The table records 300,000 to 500,000 distinct CDR3 sequences, about a fifth of them present only once. The starting material was peripheral blood mononuclear cells (PBMCs), obtained when the disease was refractory, from a patient treated with antithyroid drugs. Receptors were obtained from a female donor with Graves disease.

This sequence joins TRBV28 and TRBJ1-1; TRBD1 agrees at 7 bases. CDR3 length: 15 residues. J lost 0 bases, V lost 5 bases, and 6 bases had no gene match. Germline CDR1 and CDR2: MDHEN and SYDVKM. This CDR3 is CASSLLQGLNTEAFF. For the CDR3, the DNA is TGTGCCAGCAGTCTTCTACAGGGGTTGAACACTGAAGCTTTCTTT.

The genes are TRBV6-2 or TRBV6-3 and TRBJ2-3; TRBD2 matches at 7 bases. V was clipped by 6 bases and J by 2 bases; unmatched bases: 2. The CDR3 length is 13 residues. The V gene's germline CDR1 is MNHEY and CDR2 SVGEGT. This CDR3 is CASRGLDTDTQYF. CDR3 DNA: TGTGCCAGCAGAGGACTAGACACAGATACGCAGTATTTT.

This clonotype was seen only a few times. This rearrangement joins TRBV6-1 to TRBJ1-5; D is ambiguous. The CDR3 consists of 12 residues. Trimming shortened V by 11 bases and J by 4 bases, and 12 bases separated the two germline ends. Germline CDR1 and CDR2: MNHNS and SASEGT. The CDR3, as DNA: TGTGCCGCTAGAGAAGGTAATCAGCCCCAGCATTTT. It specifies CAAREGNQPQHF.

V and J are TRBV29-1 and TRBJ2-7, with a weak D call TRBD2 (6 bases). Germline V gene lookup returns CDR1 SQVTM and CDR2 ANQGSEA. V lost 5 bases, J lost 7 bases, and 27 bases lay in between. The CDR3 runs to 16 residues. CDR3 in DNA: TGCAGCGTTCCAGGCAACGGAGGGGCCACGACTGAAGAGCAGTACTTC. Protein: CSVPGNGGATTEEQYF.

This clonotype was seen ten or more times. The V and J genes are TRBV6-1 and TRBJ2-7; TRBD1 might be the D (6 bases). Germline V gene data show CDR1 as MNHNS and CDR2 as SASEGT. The CDR3 has 14 amino acids. The V end was cut by 4 bases, the J end by 0 bases, with 10 bases between. The DNA of the CDR3 is TGTGCCAGCAGTGGACGGGACAACTCCTACGAGCAGTACTTC. Encoded protein: CASSGRDNSYEQYF.

This clonotype was detected a few times. V and J are TRBV7-2 and TRBJ2-1; D not resolved. From germline, CDR1 is SGHTA and CDR2 FQGNSA. The CDR3 totals 12 residues. V was clipped by 4 bases and J by 13 bases, with 14 bases between them. The CDR3 loop is CASSSSPQVQFF. In DNA form, the CDR3 reads TGTGCCAGCAGCTCGTCCCCCCAAGTTCAGTTCTTC.

This chain links TRBV2 with TRBJ1-1; D is ambiguous. The CDR3 extends over 19 amino acids. Germline loops: CDR1 SNHLY, CDR2 FYNNEI. Trimming removed 1 base from V and 4 bases from J, with 25 bases in between. The CDR3 DNA reads as TGTGCCAGCAGTGAAGACACCATCCCCGTCCCGCGAGATCGCACTGAAGCTTTCTTT. Its protein is CASSEDTIPVPRDRTEAFF. Filled out from reference TRBV2 and TRBJ1-1, the complete variable domain reads EPEVTQTPSHQVTQMGQEVILRCVPISNHLYFYWYRQILGQKVEFLVSFYNNEISEKSEIFDDQFSVERPDGSNFTLKIRSTKLEDSAMYFCASSEDTIPVPRDRTEAFFGQGTRLTVV.

V usage is TRBV25-1 and J usage is TRBJ2-7, with 8 bases matching TRBD1. The CDR3 sequence is 14 residues long. V shed 4 bases and J 6 bases; nucleotides not matched to a gene: 8. Per germline, CDR1 MGHDK and CDR2 SYGVNS. The DNA of the CDR3 is TGTGCCAGCAGTGGGGGGACAGGCGGAAGCGAGCAGTACTTC. Translated, it gives CASSGGTGGSEQYF.

The genes are TRBV7-2 and TRBJ2-7; no reliable D call. Germline CDR1 and CDR2: SGHTA and FQGNSA. CDR3 length equals 14 residues. Trimming removed 2 bases at V and 1 base at J, with 9 bases between. Written as DNA, the CDR3 is TGTGCCAGCAGCTTAAGGGCCGTATCCTACGAGCAGTACTTC. Translating gives CASSLRAVSYEQYF.

The chain employs TRBV7-9 and TRBJ2-7, with TRBD1 matching 7 bases. Germline CDR1 is SEHNR and CDR2 is FQNEAQ (reference sequence). The CDR3 has 13 amino acids. The junction had 5 bases not matched to a gene; V was cut back by 6 bases and J by 3 bases. The DNA of the CDR3 is TGTGCCAGCAGTACAGGGGTTGGCTACGAGCAGTACTTC. Its protein product is CASSTGVGYEQYF. Supplemented by reference TRBV7-9 and TRBJ2-7, the full variable domain reads DTGVSQNPRHKITKRGQNVTFRCDPISEHNRLYWYRQTLGQGPEFLTYFQNEAQLEKSRLLSDRFSAERPKGSFSTLEIQRTEQGDSAMYLCASSTGVGYEQYFGPGTRLTVT.

The chain employs TRBV13 and TRBJ2-7; D ambiguous. Looked up from germline, CDR1 is PRHDT and CDR2 is FYEKMQ (reference sequence). Trimming took off 0 bases at V and 6 bases at J, with 9 bases between the two ends. This CDR3 is 13 amino acids long. The CDR3 DNA is TGTGCCAGCAGCTTAGGGGTAGAGAGCGAGCAGTACTTC. Protein sequence: CASSLGVESEQYF. The full variable domain, in which reference TRBV13 and TRBJ2-7 provide the parts outside the CDR3, is AAGVIQSPRHLIKEKRETATLKCYPIPRHDTVYWYQQGPGQDPQFLISFYEKMQSDKGSIPDRFSAQQFSDYHSELNMSSLELGDSALYFCASSLGVESEQYFGPGTRLTVT.

This clonotype was detected only once. The chain links TRBV11-3 to TRBJ2-2; 7 bases are shared with TRBD2. After removal of 7 bases from V and 2 bases from J, the junction contained 13 bases not matched to a gene. The CDR3 runs to 17 residues. CDR1 is SGHNT and CDR2 is YENEEA in the germline V gene. The CDR3 nucleotides read TGTGCCAGCATTCTCCCTCAGGGCGGGAGCAACACCGGGGAGCTGTTTTTT. Residues: CASILPQGGSNTGELFF.

This chain connects TRBV29-1 to TRBJ1-4; D is undetermined. This CDR3 spans 15 amino acids. CDR1 and CDR2 (germline): SQVTM, ANQGSEA. CDR3: CGAAPSSATNEKLFF. Here the CDR3 DNA reads TGCGGCGCTGCACCATCCAGTGCAACTAATGAAAAACTGTTTTTT.

A few counts support this clonotype. This chain uses TRBV12-3 or TRBV12-4 with TRBJ2-2, with 8 bases identical to TRBD2. J gave up 4 bases and V 2 bases, and 3 bases lay outside the gene matches. The CDR3 is 15 amino acids. The CDR3 loop reads CASSLRGGSTGELFF. The CDR3 region has the DNA TGTGCCAGCAGTTTACGGGGGGGATCCACCGGGGAGCTGTTTTTT.

This clonotype was found many times. The gene calls are TRBV28 and TRBJ1-2; D might be TRBD1 (6 bases). The CDR3 has 16 residues. V was cut by 4 bases and J by 5 bases, with 20 bases left in between. Germline lookup yields CDR1 MDHEN and CDR2 SYDVKM. CDR3 in DNA: TGTGCCAGCAGTTCCCTCCGGACAGTCAATCCTTATGGCTACACCTTC. As protein: CASSSLRTVNPYGYTF.

The CDR3 sequence: CASSYPRTSGTPSYNEQFF. The CDR3 DNA reads TGTGCCAGCAGTTACCCCAGGACTAGCGGGACTCCTTCCTACAATGAGCAGTTCTTC. V gene TRBV6-5 combines with J gene TRBJ2-1; 12 nucleotides match TRBD2. CDR3 length: 19 residues. In germline, CDR1 is MNHEY, CDR2 SVGAGI. The junction had 9 bases not matched to a gene; V was cut back by 2 bases and J by 1 base.

The chain combines TRBV18 with TRBJ2-7; D remains ambiguous. The length of the CDR3 is 15 residues. V shed 2 bases and J shed 4 bases, with 15 bases lying between them. Per the germline V gene, CDR1 is KGHSH and CDR2 is LQKENI. Here the CDR3 reads CASSPKGRQEYEQYF. As DNA, the CDR3 is TGTGCCAGCTCACCAAAGGGTCGCCAGGAATACGAGCAGTACTTC.

This clonotype was seen a handful of times. The J gene is TRBJ2-7, the V gene TRBV30; 9 bases align to TRBD2. The V and J ends lost 3 bases and 2 bases, in that order; junction bases with no gene match: 17. The CDR3 extends over 18 amino acids. Looked up from germline, CDR1 is GTSNPN and CDR2 is SVGIG (reference sequence). CDR3 residues: CAWRRRGGWTSATYEQYF. CDR3 nucleotide sequence: TGTGCCTGGAGACGCCGGGGGGGTTGGACTAGCGCAACCTACGAGCAGTACTTC.

This clonotype was observed at least ten times. The chain has TRBV29-1 and TRBJ2-7, with D maybe TRBD2 (6 bases). Germline CDR1 and CDR2: SQVTM and ANQGSEA. The CDR3 has 12 residues. V was shortened by 1 base and J by 4 bases, with 8 bases between the two germline ends. CDR3 in amino acids: CSVEVEGYEQYF. CDR3 bases: TGCAGCGTTGAAGTGGAGGGTTACGAGCAGTACTTC.

In this sample, this clonotype turned up a few times. V is TRBV20-1 and J is TRBJ1-1; D is undetermined. Germline V lookup: CDR1 DFQATT, CDR2 SNEGSKA (reference sequence). This CDR3 has 15 amino acids. V lost 3 bases, J lost 6 bases, and 20 bases lay in between. In DNA, the CDR3 is TGCAGTGCTAGCGGTGCGAGAGTCGGAGGCGCTGAAGCTTTCTTT. Amino acid sequence: CSASGARVGGAEAFF.

This sequence joins TRBV6-5 and TRBJ2-2; D is unresolved. Germline V gene sequence: CDR1 MNHEY, CDR2 SVGAGI. This CDR3 is 15 amino acids long. Trimming removed 0 bases from V and 4 bases from J, with 9 bases in between. CDR3 in amino acids: CASSYSSRFTGELFF. The CDR3 DNA sequence: TGTGCCAGCAGTTACTCATCCAGGTTCACCGGGGAGCTGTTTTTT.

The count of this clonotype is one. A much larger clone differs by one base, so this may be a read error. V and J are TRBV6-1 and TRBJ2-2; a weak D match, TRBD2 (6 bases). Trimming took off 6 bases at V and 6 bases at J, with 14 bases between the two ends. The CDR3 sequence is 14 residues long. CDR1 and CDR2 (germline): MNHNS, SASEGT. CDR3 loop: CASRDGSPAGELFF. Here the CDR3 DNA reads TGTGCCAGCAGGGACGGGAGTCCCGCCGGGGAGCTGTTTTTT.

This clonotype was seen once. The chain uses TRBV7-2 and TRBJ2-1; TRBD2 agrees at 14 bases. J was trimmed by 5 bases and V by 4 bases; bases with no gene match: 4. The CDR3 is made up of 16 amino acids. Germline V gene lookup returns CDR1 SGHTA and CDR2 FQGNSA. CDR3 sequence: CASSSPGLAGDNEQFF. CDR3 nucleotide sequence: TGTGCCAGCAGCTCGCCGGGACTAGCGGGAGACAATGAGCAGTTCTTC. Full variable domain (remainder filled in from reference TRBV7-2 and TRBJ2-1): GAGVSQSPSNKVTEKGKDVELRCDPISGHTALYWYRQSLGQGLEFLIYFQGNSAPDKSGLPSDRFSAERTGGSVSTLTIQRTQQEDSAVYLCASSSPGLAGDNEQFFGPGTRLTVL.

This clonotype has only a few counts. This chain uses TRBV19 with TRBJ1-2; a weak D match, TRBD1 (5 bases). Trimming took 5 bases from V and 2 from J, leaving 9 bases between them. In germline, CDR1 is LNHDA, CDR2 SQIVND (reference sequence). This CDR3 is built from 13 residues. CDR3 protein: CASSRDLNYGYTF. Here the CDR3 DNA reads TGTGCCAGTAGTCGGGACCTCAACTATGGCTACACCTTC.

A few counts support this clonotype. J is TRBJ1-2 and V is TRBV20-1, with a possible D match to TRBD1 (5 bases). The CDR3 spans 12 residues. V was cut by 5 bases and J by 8 bases, with 15 bases left in between. Germline V CDR1 and CDR2: DFQATT, SNEGSKA (reference sequence). The CDR3 DNA reads TGCAGTGCTGACTCAGGGAGACCAGGCTACACCTTC. This encodes CSADSGRPGYTF.

The genes are TRBV6-2 or TRBV6-3 and TRBJ2-2, with 8 bases fitting TRBD2. V lost 5 bases, J lost 3 bases, and 8 bases stayed unmatched. CDR3 length: 16 amino acids. The germline V gene has CDR1 MNHEY and CDR2 SVGEGT. The CDR3 DNA reads as TGTGCCAGCAGTAATATAGCGGGGACGTACACCGGGGAGCTGTTTTTT. Translating gives CASSNIAGTYTGELFF.